This T cell receptor (beta chain) was sequenced during a study of shared clonotypes between healthy human individuals. Turning to the study itself: The study used three CD4 naive, three CD4 memory, two CD8 naive and one CD8 memory plate per donor. Study-level results: In general, naive subsets displayed greater estimated richness than memory subsets did.

Donation came from healthy HIV-negative adults that had no recent acute infections or vaccinations. Germline lookup yields CDR1 MNHEY and CDR2 SVGAGI. Between the trimmed V and J ends, which lost 1 base and 6 bases, there was a span of 9 bases. The CDR3 is 13 residues long. In regard to this clone: Its specificity is unknown.

Original data processing: As immunoSEQ supplied junction-only sequences (without quality scores), filtering differed. TCRdb's table, derived via immunoSEQ multiplex PCR, lists solely in-frame clones and lacks some. That table supplies the V and J calls and clone size; D and trimming were determined from the DNA. The repertoire has about 710,000 clones, over 55% of them found once; the top ten carry 1.8%. The TCR originated in a woman between 25 and 40 years old in good health. Sequenced sample: memory CD4+ T cells sorted from blood. The sample's subset: CD45RA-negative fraction. This chain joins TRBV6-5 and TRBJ1-2; D is possibly TRBD1 (5 bases). The CDR3 loop is CASSYLGTDGYTF. In DNA, the CDR3 is TGTGCCAGCAGTTACTTAGGGACGGATGGCTACACCTTC.